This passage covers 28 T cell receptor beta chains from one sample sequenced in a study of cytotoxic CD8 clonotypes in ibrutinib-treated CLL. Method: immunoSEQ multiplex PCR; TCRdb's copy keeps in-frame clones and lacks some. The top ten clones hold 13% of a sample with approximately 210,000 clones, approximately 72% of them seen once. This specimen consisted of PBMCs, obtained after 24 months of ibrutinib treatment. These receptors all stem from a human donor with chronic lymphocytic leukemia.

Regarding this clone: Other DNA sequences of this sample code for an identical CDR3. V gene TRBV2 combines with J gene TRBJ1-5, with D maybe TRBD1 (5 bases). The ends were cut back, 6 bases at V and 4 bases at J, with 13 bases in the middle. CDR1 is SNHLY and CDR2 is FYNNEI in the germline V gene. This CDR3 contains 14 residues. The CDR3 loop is CASSVERGNQPQHF. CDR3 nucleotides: TGTGCCAGCAGCGTTGAACGGGGGAATCAGCCCCAGCATTTT. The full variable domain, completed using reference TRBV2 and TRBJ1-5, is EPEVTQTPSHQVTQMGQEVILRCVPISNHLYFYWYRQILGQKVEFLVSFYNNEISEKSEIFDDQFSVERPDGSNFTLKIRSTKLEDSAMYFCASSVERGNQPQHFGDGTRLSIL.

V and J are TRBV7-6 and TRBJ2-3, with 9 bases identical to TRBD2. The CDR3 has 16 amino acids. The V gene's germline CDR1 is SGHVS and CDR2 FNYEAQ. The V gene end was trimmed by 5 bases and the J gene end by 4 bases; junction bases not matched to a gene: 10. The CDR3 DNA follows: TGTGCCAGCAGCACCCTAGCGGGGTCCCTCGCAGATACGCAGTATTTT. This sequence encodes CASSTLAGSLADTQYF.

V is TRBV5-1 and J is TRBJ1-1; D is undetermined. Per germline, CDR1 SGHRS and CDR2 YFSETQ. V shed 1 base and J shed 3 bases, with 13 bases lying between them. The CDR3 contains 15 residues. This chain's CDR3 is CASSLYDSRDTEAFF. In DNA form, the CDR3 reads TGCGCCAGCAGCTTGTATGACTCTAGGGACACTGAAGCTTTCTTT.

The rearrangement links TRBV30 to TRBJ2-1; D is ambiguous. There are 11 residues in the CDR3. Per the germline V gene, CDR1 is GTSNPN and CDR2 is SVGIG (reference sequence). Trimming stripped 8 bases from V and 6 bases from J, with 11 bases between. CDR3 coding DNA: TGTGCCAGAACTTGGTTCAATGAGCAGTTCTTC. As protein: CARTWFNEQFF.

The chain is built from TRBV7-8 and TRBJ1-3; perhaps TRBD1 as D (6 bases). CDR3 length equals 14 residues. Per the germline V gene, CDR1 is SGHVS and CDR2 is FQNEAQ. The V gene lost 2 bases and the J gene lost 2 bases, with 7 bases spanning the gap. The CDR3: CASSLTGTGNTIYF. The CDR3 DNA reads TGTGCCAGCAGCTTAACAGGGACTGGAAACACCATATATTTT.

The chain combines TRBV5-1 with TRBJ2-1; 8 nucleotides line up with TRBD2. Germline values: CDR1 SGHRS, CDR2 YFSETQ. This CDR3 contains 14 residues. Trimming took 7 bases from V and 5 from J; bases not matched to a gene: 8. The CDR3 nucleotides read TGCGCCAGCGGAGGAAGCGGGAGCCACAATGAGCAGTTCTTC. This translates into CASGGSGSHNEQFF.

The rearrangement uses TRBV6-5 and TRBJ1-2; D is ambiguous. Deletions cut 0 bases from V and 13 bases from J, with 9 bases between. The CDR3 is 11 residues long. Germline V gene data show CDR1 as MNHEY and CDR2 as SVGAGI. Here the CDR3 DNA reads TGTGCCAGCAGTTACTCCGGGGAGCTCACCTTC. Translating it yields CASSYSGELTF.

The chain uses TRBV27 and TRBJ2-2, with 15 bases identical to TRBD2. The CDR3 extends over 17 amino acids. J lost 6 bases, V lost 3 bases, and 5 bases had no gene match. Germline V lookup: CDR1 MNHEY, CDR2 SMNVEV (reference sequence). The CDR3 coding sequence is TGTGCCAGCAGTTTTTACGGACTAGCGGGAGGGCCCGGGGAGCTGTTTTTT. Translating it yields CASSFYGLAGGPGELFF.

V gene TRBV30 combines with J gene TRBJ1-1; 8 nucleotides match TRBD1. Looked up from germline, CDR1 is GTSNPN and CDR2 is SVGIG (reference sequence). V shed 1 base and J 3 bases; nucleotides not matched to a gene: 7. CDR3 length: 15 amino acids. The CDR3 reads CAWSDPRQGHTEAFF. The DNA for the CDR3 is TGTGCCTGGAGTGACCCGCGACAGGGGCACACTGAAGCTTTCTTT.

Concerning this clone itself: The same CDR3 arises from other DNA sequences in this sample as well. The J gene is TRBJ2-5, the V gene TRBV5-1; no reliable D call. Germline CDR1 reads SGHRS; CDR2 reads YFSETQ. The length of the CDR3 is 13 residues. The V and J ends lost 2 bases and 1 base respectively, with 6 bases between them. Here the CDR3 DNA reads TGCGCCAGCAGCTTTAGCAGCCAAGAGACCCAGTACTTC. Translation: CASSFSSQETQYF.

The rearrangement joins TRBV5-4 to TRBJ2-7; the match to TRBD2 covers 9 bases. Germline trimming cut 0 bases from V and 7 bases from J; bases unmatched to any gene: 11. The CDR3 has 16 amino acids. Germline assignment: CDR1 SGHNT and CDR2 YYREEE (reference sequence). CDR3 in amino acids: CASSLVLASGTVEQYF. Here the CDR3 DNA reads TGTGCCAGCAGCTTGGTGTTGGCTAGCGGGACTGTAGAGCAGTACTTC.

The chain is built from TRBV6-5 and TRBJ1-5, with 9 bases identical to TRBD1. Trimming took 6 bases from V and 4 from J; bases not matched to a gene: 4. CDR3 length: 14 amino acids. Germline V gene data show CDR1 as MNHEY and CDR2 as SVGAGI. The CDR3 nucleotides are TGTGCCAGCAGCAGGACAGGGGAGAATCAGCCCCAGCATTTT. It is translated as CASSRTGENQPQHF.

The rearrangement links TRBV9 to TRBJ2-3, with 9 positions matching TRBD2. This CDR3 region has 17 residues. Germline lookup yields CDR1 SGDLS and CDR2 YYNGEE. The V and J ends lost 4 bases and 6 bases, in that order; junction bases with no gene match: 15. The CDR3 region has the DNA TGTGCCAGCAGCCCCTGGGGGGTAGCGGGAGAGTACGATACGCAGTATTTT. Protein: CASSPWGVAGEYDTQYF.

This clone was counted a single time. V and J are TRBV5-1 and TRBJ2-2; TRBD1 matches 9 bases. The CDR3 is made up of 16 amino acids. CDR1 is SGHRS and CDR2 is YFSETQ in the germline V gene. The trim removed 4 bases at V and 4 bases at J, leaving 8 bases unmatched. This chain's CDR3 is CASSPPGQGPTGELFF. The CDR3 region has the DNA TGCGCCAGCAGCCCGCCGGGACAGGGTCCCACCGGGGAGCTGTTTTTT.

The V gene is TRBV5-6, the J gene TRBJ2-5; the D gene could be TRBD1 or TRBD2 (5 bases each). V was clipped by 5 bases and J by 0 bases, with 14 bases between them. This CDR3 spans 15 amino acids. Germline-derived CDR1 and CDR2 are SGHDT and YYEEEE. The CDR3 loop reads CASRGERVDQETQYF. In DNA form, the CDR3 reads TGTGCCAGCAGGGGGGAGAGGGTCGACCAAGAGACCCAGTACTTC.

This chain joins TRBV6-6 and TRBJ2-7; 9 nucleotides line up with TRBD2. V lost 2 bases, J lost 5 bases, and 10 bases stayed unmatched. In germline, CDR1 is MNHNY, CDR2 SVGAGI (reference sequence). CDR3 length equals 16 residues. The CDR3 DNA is TGTGCCAGCAGTTACGTAGCGGGGGACTCCTACGACGAGCAGTACTTC. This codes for CASSYVAGDSYDEQYF.

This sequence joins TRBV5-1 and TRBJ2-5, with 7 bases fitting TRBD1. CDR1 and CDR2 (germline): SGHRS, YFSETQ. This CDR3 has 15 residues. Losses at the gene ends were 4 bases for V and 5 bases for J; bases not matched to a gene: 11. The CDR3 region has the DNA TGCGCCAGCAGCCTAGCAGACAGGGTCGGCGAGACCCAGTACTTC. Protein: CASSLADRVGETQYF.

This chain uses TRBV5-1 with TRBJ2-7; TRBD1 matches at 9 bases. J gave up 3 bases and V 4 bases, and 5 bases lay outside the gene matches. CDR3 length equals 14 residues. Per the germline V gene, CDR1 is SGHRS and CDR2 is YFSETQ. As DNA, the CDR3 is TGCGCCAGCAGCGCGGGACAGGGACTCTACGAGCAGTACTTC. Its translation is CASSAGQGLYEQYF.

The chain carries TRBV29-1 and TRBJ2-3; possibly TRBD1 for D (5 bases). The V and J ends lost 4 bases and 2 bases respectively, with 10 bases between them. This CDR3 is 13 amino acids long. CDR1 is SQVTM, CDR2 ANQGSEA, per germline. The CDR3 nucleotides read TGCAGCGTTGGTCAGGGCCCCACAGATACGCAGTATTTT. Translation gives CSVGQGPTDTQYF.

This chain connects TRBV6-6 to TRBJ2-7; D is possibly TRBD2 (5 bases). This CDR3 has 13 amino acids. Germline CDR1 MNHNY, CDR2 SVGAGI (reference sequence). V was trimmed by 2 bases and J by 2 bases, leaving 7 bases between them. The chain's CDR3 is CASSYRGAYEQYF. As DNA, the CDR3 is TGTGCCAGCAGTTACCGGGGAGCCTACGAGCAGTACTTC.

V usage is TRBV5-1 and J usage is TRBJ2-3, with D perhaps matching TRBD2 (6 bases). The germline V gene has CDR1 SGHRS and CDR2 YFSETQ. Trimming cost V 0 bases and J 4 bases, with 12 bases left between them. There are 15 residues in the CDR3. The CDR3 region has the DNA TGCGCCAGCAGCTTGGCGGCGGGACTGGCAGATACGCAGTATTTT. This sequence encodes CASSLAAGLADTQYF. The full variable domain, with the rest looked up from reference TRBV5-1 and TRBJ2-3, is KAGVTQTPRYLIKTRGQQVTLSCSPISGHRSVSWYQQTPGQGLQFLFEYFSETQRNKGNFPGRFSGRQFSNSRSEMNVSTLELGDSALYLCASSLAAGLADTQYFGPGTRLTVL.

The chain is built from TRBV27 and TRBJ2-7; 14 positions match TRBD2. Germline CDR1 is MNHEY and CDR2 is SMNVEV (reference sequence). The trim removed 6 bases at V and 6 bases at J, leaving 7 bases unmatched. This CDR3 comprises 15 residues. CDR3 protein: CASRTRTSGGFEQYF. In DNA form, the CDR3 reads TGTGCCAGCAGAACTAGGACTAGCGGGGGGTTCGAGCAGTACTTC.

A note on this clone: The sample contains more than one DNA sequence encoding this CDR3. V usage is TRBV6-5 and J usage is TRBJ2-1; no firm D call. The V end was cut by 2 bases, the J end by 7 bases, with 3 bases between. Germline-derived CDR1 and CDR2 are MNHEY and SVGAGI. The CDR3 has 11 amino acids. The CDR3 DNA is TGTGCCAGCAGTTACGGGAATGAGCAGTTCTTC. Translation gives CASSYGNEQFF.

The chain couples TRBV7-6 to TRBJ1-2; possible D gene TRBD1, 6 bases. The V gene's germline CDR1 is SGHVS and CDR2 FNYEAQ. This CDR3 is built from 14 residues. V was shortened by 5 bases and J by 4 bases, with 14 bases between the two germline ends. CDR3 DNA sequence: TGTGCCAGCAGCGAGCAAACAGGGTCCTATGGCTACACCTTC. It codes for CASSEQTGSYGYTF.

The CDR3 bases are TGTGCCTGGAGTGTACTCGTCACAGCCCAATGGGAGACCCAGTACTTC. Translation: CAWSVLVTAQWETQYF. V usage is TRBV30 and J usage is TRBJ2-5; no firm D call. Germline values: CDR1 GTSNPN, CDR2 SVGIG (reference sequence). V dropped 0 bases and J dropped 5 bases, with 19 bases sitting between them. The CDR3 is made up of 16 amino acids.

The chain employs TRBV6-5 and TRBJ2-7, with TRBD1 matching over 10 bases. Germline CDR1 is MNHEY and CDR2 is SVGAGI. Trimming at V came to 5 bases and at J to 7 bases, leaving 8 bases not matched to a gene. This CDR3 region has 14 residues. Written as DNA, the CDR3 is TGTGCCAGCAGTCCGGGACAGGGGCCGTGGGAGCAGTACTTC. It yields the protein CASSPGQGPWEQYF.

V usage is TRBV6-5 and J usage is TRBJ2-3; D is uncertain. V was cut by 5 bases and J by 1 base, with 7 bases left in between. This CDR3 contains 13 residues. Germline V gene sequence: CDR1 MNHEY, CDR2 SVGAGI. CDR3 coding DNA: TGTGCCAGCAGTCAATTTGGCACAGATACGCAGTATTTT. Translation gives CASSQFGTDTQYF.

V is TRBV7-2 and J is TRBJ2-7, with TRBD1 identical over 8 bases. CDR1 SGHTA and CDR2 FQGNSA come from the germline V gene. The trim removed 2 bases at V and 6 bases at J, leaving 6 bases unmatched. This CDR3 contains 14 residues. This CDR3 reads CASSLLGQGGEQYF. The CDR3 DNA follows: TGTGCCAGCAGCTTACTAGGACAGGGCGGCGAGCAGTACTTC.